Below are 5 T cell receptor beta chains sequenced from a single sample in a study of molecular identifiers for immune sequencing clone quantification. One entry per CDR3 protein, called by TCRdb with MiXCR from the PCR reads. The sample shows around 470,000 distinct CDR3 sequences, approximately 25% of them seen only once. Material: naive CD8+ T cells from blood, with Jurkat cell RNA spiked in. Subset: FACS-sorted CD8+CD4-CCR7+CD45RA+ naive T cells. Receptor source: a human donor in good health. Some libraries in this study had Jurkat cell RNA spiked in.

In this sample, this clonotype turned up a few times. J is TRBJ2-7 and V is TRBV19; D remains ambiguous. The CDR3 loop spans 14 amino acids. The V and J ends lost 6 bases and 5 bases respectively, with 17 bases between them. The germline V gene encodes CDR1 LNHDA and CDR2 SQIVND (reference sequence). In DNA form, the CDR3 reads TGTGCCAGTAGCGAAATTGGTGTATTCGACGAGCAGTACTTC. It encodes CASSEIGVFDEQYF. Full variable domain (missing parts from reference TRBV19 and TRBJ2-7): DGGITQSPKYLFRKEGQNVTLSCEQNLNHDAMYWYRQDPGQGLRLIYYSQIVNDFQKGDIAEGYSVSREKKESFPLTVTSAQKNPTAFYLCASSEIGVFDEQYFGPGTRLTVT.

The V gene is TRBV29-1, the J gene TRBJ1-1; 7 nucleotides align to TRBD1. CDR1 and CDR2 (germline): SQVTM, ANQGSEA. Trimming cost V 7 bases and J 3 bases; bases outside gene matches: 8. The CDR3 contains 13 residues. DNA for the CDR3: TGCAGCGGTATGACAGGGACCTACACTGAAGCTTTCTTT. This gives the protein CSGMTGTYTEAFF.

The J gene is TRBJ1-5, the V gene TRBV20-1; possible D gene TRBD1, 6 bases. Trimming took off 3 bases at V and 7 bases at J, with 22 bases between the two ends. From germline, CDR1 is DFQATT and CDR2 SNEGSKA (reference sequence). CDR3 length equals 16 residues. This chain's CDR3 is CSASEGGLRGEQPQHF. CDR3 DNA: TGCAGTGCTAGCGAGGGGGGCCTTAGGGGTGAACAGCCCCAGCATTTT.

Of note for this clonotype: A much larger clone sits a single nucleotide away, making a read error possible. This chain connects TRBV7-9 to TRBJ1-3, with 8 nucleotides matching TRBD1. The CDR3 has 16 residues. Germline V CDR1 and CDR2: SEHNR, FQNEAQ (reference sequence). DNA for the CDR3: TGTGCCAGCAGCCGGGACAGGTCCTCCTCTGGAAACACCATACATTTT. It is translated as CASSRDRSSSGNTIHF.

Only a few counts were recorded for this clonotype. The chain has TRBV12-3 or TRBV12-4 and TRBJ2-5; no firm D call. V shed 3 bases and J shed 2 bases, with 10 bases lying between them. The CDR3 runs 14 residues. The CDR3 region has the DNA TGTGCCAGCAGTTTGTGGCGGCAGCAAGAGACCCAGTACTTC. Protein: CASSLWRQQETQYF.